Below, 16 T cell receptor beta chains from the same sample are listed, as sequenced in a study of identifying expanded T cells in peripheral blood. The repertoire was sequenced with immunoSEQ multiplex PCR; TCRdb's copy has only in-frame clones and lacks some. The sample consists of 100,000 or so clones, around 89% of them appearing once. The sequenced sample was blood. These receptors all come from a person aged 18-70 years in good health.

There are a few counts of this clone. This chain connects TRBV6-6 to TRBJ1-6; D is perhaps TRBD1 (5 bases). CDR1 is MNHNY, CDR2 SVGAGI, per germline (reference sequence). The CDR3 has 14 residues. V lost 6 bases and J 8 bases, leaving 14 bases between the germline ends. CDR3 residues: CASRPGAAHSPLHF. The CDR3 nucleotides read TGTGCCAGCAGACCCGGGGCAGCCCATTCACCCCTCCACTTT.

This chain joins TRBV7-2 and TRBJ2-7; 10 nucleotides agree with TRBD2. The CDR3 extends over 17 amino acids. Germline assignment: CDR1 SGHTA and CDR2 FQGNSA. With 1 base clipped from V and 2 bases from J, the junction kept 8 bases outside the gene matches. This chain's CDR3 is CASSLDLRSGGAYEQYF. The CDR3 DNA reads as TGTGCCAGCAGCTTAGATCTAAGGAGCGGGGGGGCCTACGAGCAGTACTTC.

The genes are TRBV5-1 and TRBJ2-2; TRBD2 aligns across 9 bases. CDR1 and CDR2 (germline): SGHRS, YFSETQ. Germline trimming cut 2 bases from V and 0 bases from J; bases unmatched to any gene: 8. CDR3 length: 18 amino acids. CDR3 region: CASSFLERGAANTGELFF. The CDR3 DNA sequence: TGCGCCAGCAGCTTTTTGGAGCGGGGGGCCGCGAACACCGGGGAGCTGTTTTTT.

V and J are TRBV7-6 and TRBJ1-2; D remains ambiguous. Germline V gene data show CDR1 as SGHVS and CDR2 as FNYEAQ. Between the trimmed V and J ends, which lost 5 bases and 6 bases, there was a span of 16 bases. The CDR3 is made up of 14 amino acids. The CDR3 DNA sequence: TGTGCCAGCAGCCCCGTTATTATCCGTAATGGCTACACCTTC. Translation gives CASSPVIIRNGYTF. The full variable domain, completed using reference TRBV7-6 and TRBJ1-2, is GAGVSQSPRYKVTKRGQDVALRCDPISGHVSLYWYRQALGQGPEFLTYFNYEAQQDKSGLPNDRFSAERPEGSISTLTIQRTEQRDSAMYRCASSPVIIRNGYTFGSGTRLTVV.

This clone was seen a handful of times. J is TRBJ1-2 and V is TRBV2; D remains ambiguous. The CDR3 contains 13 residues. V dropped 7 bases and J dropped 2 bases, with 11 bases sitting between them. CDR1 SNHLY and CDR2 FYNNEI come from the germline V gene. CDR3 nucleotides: TGTGCCAGCATGGGCCGACCAAACTATGGCTACACCTTC. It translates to CASMGRPNYGYTF.

CDR3 nucleotides: TGTGCCAGCAGCTTTCTAGCGGGAAACAATGAGCAGTTCTTC. Translation: CASSFLAGNNEQFF. The chain uses TRBV5-8 and TRBJ2-1, with 9 bases fitting TRBD2. The CDR3 totals 14 residues. The junction had 2 bases not matched to a gene; V was cut back by 2 bases and J by 5 bases. The germline CDR1 and CDR2 sequences are SGHTS and YDEGEE.

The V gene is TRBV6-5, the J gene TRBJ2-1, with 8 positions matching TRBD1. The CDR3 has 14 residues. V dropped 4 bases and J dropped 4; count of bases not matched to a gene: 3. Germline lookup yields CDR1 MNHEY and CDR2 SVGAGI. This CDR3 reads CASSSGGRYNEQFF. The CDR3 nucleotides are TGTGCCAGCAGTTCAGGGGGCCGGTACAATGAGCAGTTCTTC.

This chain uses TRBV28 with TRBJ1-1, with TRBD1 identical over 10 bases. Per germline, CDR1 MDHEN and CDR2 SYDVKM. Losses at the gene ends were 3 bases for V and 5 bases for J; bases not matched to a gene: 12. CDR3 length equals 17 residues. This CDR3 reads CASSFSRDRGILTEAFF. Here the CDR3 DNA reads TGTGCCAGCAGTTTTTCCCGGGACAGGGGAATTTTAACTGAAGCTTTCTTT.

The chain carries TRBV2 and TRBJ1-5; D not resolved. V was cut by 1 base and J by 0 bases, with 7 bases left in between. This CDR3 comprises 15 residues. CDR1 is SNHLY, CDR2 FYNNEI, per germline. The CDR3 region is CASSEDGGSNQPQHF. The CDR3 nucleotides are TGTGCCAGCAGTGAAGACGGCGGTAGCAATCAGCCCCAGCATTTT.

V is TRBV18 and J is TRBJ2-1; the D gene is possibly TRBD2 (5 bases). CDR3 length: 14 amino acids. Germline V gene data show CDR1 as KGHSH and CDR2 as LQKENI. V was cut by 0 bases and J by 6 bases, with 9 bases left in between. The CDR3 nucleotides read TGTGCCAGCTCACCACCGGCGACTATCAATGAGCAGTTCTTC. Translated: CASSPPATINEQFF.

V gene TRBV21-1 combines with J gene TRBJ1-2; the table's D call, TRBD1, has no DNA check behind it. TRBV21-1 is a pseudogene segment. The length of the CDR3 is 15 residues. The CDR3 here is CASSLKRQTNYGYTF. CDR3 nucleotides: TGTGCCAGCAGTCTCAAGAGACAGACTAACTATGGCTACACCTTC.

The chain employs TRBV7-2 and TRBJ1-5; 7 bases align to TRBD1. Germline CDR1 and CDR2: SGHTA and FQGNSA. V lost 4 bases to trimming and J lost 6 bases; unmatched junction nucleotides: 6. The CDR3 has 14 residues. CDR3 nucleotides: TGTGCCAGCAGCTATGGGACAGATTTTCAGCCCCAGCATTTT. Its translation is CASSYGTDFQPQHF.

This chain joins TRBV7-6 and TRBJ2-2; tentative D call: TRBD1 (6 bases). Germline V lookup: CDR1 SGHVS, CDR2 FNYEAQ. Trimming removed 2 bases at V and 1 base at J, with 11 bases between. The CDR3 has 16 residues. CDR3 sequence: CASSLRSQGNTGELFF. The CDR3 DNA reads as TGTGCCAGCAGCTTAAGATCACAGGGGAACACCGGGGAGCTGTTTTTT.

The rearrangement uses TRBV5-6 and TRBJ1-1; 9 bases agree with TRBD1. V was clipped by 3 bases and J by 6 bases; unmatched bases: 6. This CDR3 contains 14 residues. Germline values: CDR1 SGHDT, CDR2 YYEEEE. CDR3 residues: CASSSTGGWAEAFF. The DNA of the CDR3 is TGTGCCAGCAGCTCTACAGGGGGCTGGGCTGAAGCTTTCTTT.

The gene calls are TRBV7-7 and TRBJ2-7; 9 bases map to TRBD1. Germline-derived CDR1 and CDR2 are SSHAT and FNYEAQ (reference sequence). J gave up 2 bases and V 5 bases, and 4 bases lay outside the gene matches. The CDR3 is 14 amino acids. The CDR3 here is CASSPGTGPYEQYF. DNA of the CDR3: TGTGCCAGCAGCCCTGGGACAGGGCCCTACGAGCAGTACTTC. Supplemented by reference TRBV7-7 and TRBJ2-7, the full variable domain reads GAGVSQSPRYKVTKRGQDVTLRCDPISSHATLYWYQQALGQGPEFLTYFNYEAQPDKSGLPSDRFSAERPEGSISTLTIQRTEQRDSAMYRCASSPGTGPYEQYFGPGTRLTVT.

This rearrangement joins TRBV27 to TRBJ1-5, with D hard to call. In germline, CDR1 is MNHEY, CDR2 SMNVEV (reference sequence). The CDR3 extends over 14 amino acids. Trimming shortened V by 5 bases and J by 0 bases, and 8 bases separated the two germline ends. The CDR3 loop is CASSPGYSNQPQHF. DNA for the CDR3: TGTGCCAGCAGTCCGGGTTATAGCAATCAGCCCCAGCATTTT.